This T cell receptor (beta chain) was observed in a study of human thymus T cells (dated by TCRdb to between 2020 and 2021). For the wider study: The study characterized TCR alpha and beta repertoires from eight infant thymus samples and four related peripheral blood samples. Donor ages ranged from roughly 6 to 250 days, and the cohort comprised over five male and two female infants.

V is pared back by 1 base and J by 0 bases, with 13 bases lying between the germline termini. The CDR3 holds 17 amino acids from the cysteine to the phenylalanine. The retained sequence is limited to the CDR3, 51 bases, with the frame set at the first base. CDR1 LGHNA and CDR2 YSLEER are derived from the germline V gene. Using the immunoSEQ multiplex PCR assay, the TCRB and TCRAD loci were amplified from a standardized quantity of quality-controlled genomic DNA. The amplicons covered the V(D)J region and were long enough to include the CDR3 and to identify the V and J genes. The commercial immunoSEQ service was used to sequence amplicons on an Illumina platform. In the source study's methods: Primer bias and sequencing errors were corrected using previously described methods, and TCRAD and TCRB definitions followed the IMGT database. Analysis of the repertoires was done with immunoSEQ Analyzer 3.0 and VDJTools and included basic statistics, V/J segment usage, diversity estimates, rarefaction and pairwise overlap. Chao1, ChaoE, Efron-Thisted, Shannon and inverse Simpson indices were used to estimate diversity, which was also estimated on datasets down-sampled to the smallest sample. Repertoire overlap was assessed by strict matching of CDR3 nucleotide sequence, V gene and J gene, and clustering was done by Jaccard-based multidimensional scaling. This immuneACCESS table, as held by TCRdb, lists in-frame sequences with V and J called but not all clones. Of the missing ones, under half trace to an unresolved V gene in checked studies; the others have no known cause. V and J calls and clone size are those listed in that table; D and trimming were worked out from the DNA. This sample holds over 35,000 clones; 90% to 95% were observed only once. The ten largest clones represent about 0.12% of the sample.

The donors were immunologically healthy infants in Finland who had open corrective cardiac surgery for congenital heart defects. During surgery, a small about 0.5-1 mL aliquot of peripheral blood was collected from four of the eight donors. Genomic DNA from blood samples was extracted from all available leukocytes rather than from a fixed cell number. Erythrocytes were removed from blood with ACK lysis buffer, and the leukocytes were stored as pellets at -70 °C. A QIAsymphony instrument was used to extract genomic DNA from the frozen cell pellets. About this clone itself: Its antigen target is currently unknown. Base qualities are not at hand, and no much larger clone is one base apart.

The study at large found these results: Usage of V and J gene segments appeared to be biased in both the thymic and the peripheral blood repertoires. On average, thymus samples yielded 810,000 or so unique TCRB clonotypes, whereas blood samples yielded roughly 81,000.

The receptor comes from a boy younger than two with a congenital heart defect but otherwise immunologically healthy. Here the chain combines TRBV4-3 and TRBJ2-4; a confident D gene designation cannot be given. Input material: blood. CDR3 loop: CASSQVWGSLAKNIQYF. The nucleotides are TGCGCCAGCAGCCAAGTCTGGGGATCCTTAGCCAAAAACATTCAGTACTTC.